This T cell receptor beta chain was identified in a study of control samples from healthy donors and cancer patients. Data came from immunoSEQ multiplex PCR; TCRdb stores just in-frame clones and leaves some out. The top ten clones hold roughly 9% of a sample with about 140,000 clones, around 85% of them seen once. Germline CDR1 is KGHSH and CDR2 is LQKENI. V was cut by 3 bases and J by 7 bases, with 16 bases left in between. This CDR3 spans 14 amino acids. This TCR was recovered from a woman aged 25 to 39 in good health. The chain combines TRBV18 with TRBJ2-7; weak D call: TRBD1 (5 bases). The material sequenced was blood. The CDR3, as DNA: TGTGCCAGCTCACCGGGCCAGGGTGCAGGTGAGCAGTACTTC. Its protein product is CASSPGQGAGEQYF. The full variable domain, completed using reference TRBV18 and TRBJ2-7, is NAGVMQNPRHLVRRRGQEARLRCSPMKGHSHVYWYRQLPEEGLKFMVYLQKENIIDESGMPKERFSAEFPKEGPSILRIQQVVRGDSAAYFCASSPGQGAGEQYFGPGTRLTVT.